This TCR beta chain stems from a study of CD8 T cells in Susac syndrome. From germline, CDR1 is SGHNT and CDR2 YENEEA. The V segment lost 2 bases and the J segment 0 bases; nucleotides outside the gene matches: 9. The CDR3 has 18 amino acids. Peripheral blood CD8+ and CD4+ T cells were profiled by TCR beta sequencing. Negative isolation yielded the CD8+ and CD4+ T cells, while FACS enriched the TEMRA cells. Random hexamers were used to reverse transcribe an amount of roughly 0.5 to 1 ug RNA. Across 54 Vbeta and 13 Jbeta, TCR beta CDR3 was amplified with immunoSEQ multiplex PCR. MiXCR, applied by TCRdb to the immunoSEQ multiplex PCR reads, yields one record per CDR3 protein. The sample lists about 130,000 distinct CDR3 sequences; 90% to 95% were seen once.

The J gene is TRBJ2-1, the V gene TRBV11-3; 8 nucleotides match TRBD2. Sequencing used CD8+ T cells from PBMCs. This receptor was obtained from a human donor with Susac syndrome. CDR3 in amino acids: CASSLSGGDSSSYNEQFF. DNA of the CDR3: TGTGCCAGCAGCTTATCGGGGGGGGATTCCAGCTCCTACAATGAGCAGTTCTTC.